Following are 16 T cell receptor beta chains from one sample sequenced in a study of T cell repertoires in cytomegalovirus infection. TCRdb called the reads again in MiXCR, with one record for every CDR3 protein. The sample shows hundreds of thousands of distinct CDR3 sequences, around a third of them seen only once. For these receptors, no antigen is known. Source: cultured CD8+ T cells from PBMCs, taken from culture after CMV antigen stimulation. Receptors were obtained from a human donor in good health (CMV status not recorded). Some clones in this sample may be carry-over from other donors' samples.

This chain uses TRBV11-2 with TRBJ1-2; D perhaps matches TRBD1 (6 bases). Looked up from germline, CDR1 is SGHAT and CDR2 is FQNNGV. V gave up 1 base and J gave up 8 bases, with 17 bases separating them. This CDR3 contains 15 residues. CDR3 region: CASSLVYAGGVGYTF. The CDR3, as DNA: TGTGCCAGCAGCTTAGTTTATGCTGGGGGCGTCGGCTACACCTTC.

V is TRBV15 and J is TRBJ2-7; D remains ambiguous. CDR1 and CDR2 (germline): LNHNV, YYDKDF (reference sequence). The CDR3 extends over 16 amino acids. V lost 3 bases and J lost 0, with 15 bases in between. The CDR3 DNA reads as TGTGCCACCAGCAGGACCGAGCCCCCCGACTCCTACGAGCAGTACTTC. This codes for CATSRTEPPDSYEQYF.

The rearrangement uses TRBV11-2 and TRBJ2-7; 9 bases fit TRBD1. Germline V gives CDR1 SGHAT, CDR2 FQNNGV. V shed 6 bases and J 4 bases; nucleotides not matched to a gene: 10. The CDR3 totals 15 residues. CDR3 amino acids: CASRIMGQGLYEQYF. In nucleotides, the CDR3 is TGTGCCAGCAGAATAATGGGACAGGGACTTTACGAGCAGTACTTC.

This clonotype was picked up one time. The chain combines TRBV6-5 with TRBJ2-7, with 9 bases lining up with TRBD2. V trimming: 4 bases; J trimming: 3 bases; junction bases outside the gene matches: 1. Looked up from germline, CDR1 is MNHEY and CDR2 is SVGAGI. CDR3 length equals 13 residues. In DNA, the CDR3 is TGTGCCAGCAGTTCTAGCGGGATCTACGAGCAGTACTTC. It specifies CASSSSGIYEQYF.

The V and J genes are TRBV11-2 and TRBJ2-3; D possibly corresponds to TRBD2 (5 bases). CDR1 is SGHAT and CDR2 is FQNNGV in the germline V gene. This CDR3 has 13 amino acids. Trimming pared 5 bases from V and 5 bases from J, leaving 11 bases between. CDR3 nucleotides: TGTGCCAGCAGCCCCGCGGCGGGAGATACGCAGTATTTT. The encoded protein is CASSPAAGDTQYF.

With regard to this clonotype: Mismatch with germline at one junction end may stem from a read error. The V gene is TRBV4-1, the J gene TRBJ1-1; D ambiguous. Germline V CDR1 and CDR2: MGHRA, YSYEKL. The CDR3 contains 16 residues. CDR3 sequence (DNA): TGTGCCAGCAGCCAAGATAATGGCACCATGAACACTGAAGCTTTCTTT. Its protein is CASSQDNGTMNTEAFF.

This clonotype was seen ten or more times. The CDR3 spells CASSRTSAYNEQFF. CDR3 sequence (DNA): TGTGCCAGCTCCCGGACTAGCGCCTACAATGAGCAGTTCTTC. V and J are TRBV27 and TRBJ2-1; TRBD2 aligns across 9 bases. Trimming cost V 8 bases and J 2 bases; bases outside gene matches: 4. Germline V CDR1 and CDR2: MNHEY, SMNVEV (reference sequence). The CDR3 runs to 14 residues.

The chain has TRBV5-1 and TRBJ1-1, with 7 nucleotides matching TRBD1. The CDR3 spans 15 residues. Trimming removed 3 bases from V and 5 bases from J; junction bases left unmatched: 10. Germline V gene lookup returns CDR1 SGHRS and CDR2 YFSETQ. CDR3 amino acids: CASSSYLQGQTEAFF. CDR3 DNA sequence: TGCGCCAGCAGCTCCTATCTACAGGGGCAAACTGAAGCTTTCTTT.

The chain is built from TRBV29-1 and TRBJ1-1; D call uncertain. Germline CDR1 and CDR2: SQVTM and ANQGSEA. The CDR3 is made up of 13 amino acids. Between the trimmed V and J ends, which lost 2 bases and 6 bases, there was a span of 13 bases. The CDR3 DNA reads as TGCAGCGTTGAATCTGAGGTGTTGGCTGAAGCTTTCTTT. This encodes CSVESEVLAEAFF.

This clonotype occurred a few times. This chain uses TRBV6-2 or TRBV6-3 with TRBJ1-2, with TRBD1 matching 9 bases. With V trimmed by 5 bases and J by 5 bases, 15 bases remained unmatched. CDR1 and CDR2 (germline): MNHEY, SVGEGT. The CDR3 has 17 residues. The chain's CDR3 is CASSGRTGDRVGYGYTF. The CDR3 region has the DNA TGTGCCAGCAGTGGTCGGACAGGGGACCGAGTCGGATATGGCTACACCTTC.

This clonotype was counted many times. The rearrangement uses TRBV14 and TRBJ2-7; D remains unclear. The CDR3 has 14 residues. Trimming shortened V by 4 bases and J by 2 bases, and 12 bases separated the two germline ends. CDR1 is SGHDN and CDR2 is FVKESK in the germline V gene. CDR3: CASSPSYLPYEQYF. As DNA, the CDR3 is TGTGCCAGCAGCCCTTCGTATCTGCCCTACGAGCAGTACTTC.

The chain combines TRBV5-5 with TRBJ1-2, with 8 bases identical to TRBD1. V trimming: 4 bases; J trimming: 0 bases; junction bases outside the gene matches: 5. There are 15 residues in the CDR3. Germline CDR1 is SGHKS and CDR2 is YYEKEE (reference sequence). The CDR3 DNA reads TGTGCCAGCAGCGTAACAGGGGGGTCTAACTATGGCTACACCTTC. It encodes CASSVTGGSNYGYTF.

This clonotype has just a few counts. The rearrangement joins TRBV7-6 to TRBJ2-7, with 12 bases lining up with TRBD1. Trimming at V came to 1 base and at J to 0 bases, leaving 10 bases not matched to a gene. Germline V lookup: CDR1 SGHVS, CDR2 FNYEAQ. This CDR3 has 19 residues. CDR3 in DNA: TGTGCCAGCAGCTTAGAGCCGGGACAGGGGGCCTTTAGCTCCTACGAGCAGTACTTC. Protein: CASSLEPGQGAFSSYEQYF.

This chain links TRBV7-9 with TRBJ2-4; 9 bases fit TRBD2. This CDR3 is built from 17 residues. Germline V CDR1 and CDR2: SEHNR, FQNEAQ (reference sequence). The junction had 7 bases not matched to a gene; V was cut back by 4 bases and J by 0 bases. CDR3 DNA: TGTGCCAGCAGCTCCTCGCGGGGGGGCGAAGCCAAAAACATTCAGTACTTC. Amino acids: CASSSSRGGEAKNIQYF.

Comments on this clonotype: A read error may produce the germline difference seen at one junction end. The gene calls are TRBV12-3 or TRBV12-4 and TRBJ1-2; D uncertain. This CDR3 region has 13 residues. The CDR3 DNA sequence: TGTGCCAGCAGTTTGGCCGATTGGATTCGGCAGTCCTTC. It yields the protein CASSLADWIRQSF.

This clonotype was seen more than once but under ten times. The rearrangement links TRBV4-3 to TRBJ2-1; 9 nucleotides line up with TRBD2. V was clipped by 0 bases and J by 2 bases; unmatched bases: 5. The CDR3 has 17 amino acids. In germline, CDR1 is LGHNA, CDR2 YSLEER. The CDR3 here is CASSQDLKRGAYNEQFF. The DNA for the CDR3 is TGCGCCAGCAGCCAAGATCTTAAGCGGGGGGCCTACAATGAGCAGTTCTTC.